Listed below are T cell receptor beta chains from one sample, sequenced in a study of OX40 agonist ivuxolimab in advanced cancers. Generated by immunoSEQ multiplex PCR, the TCRdb table keeps only in-frame clones and is missing some. The sample yields some 80,000 clones, around 92% seen once. Specimen: CD4+ or CD8+ T cells sorted from blood, collected in a trial of the OX40 agonist ivuxolimab. Receptors were obtained from an adult with an advanced solid tumor such as melanoma, head and neck, liver or kidney cancer. CDR3s include the opening cysteine and the closing phenylalanine or tryptophan. D genes are given only for firm matches. Clone size appears in some rows only: once, few, many, or a class for an expanded clone.

v_gene: TRBV4-1
abundance: -
j_gene: TRBJ1-5
d_gene: TRBD1
CDR3nt: TGCGCCAGCAGCCAAGCGACAGGGTCCTACAATCAGCCCCAGCATTTT
CDR3aa: CASSQATGSYNQPQHF

v_gene: TRBV4-1
abundance: -
j_gene: TRBJ2-2
d_gene: TRBD2
CDR3nt: TGCGCCAGCAGCCAAGATTTTAGCGGGGTCACCGGGGAGCTGTTTTTT
CDR3aa: CASSQDFSGVTGELFF

v_gene: TRBV30
abundance: -
j_gene: TRBJ1-2
d_gene: -
CDR3nt: TGTGCCTGGCTAAAAGGGGCTAACTATTGCTACACCTTC
CDR3aa: CAWLKGANYCYTF

v_gene: TRBV7-3
abundance: -
j_gene: TRBJ1-1
d_gene: -
CDR3nt: TGTGCCAGCAGCCCCTCGGGAGGGCCGCGCACTGAAGCTTTCTTT
CDR3aa: CASSPSGGPRTEAFF

v_gene: TRBV11-2
abundance: -
j_gene: TRBJ2-7
d_gene: -
CDR3nt: TGTGCCAGCAGCTTAACAATCGGGACTGTGATGTACGAGCAGTACTTC
CDR3aa: CASSLTIGTVMYEQYF

v_gene: TRBV13
abundance: -
j_gene: TRBJ2-7
d_gene: -
CDR3nt: TGTGCCAGCAGCCGCAGGGGTAACTCCTACGAGCAGTACTTC
CDR3aa: CASSRRGNSYEQYF

v_gene: TRBV7-9
abundance: -
j_gene: TRBJ2-1
d_gene: -
CDR3nt: TGTGCCAGCGGAGAGAACAATGAGCAGTTCTTC
CDR3aa: CASGENNEQFF

v_gene: TRBV27
abundance: once
j_gene: TRBJ2-7
d_gene: TRBD1
CDR3nt: TGTGCCAGCAGTCCGGGACAGGGGGCCTCCTACGAGCAGTACTTC
CDR3aa: CASSPGQGASYEQYF

v_gene: TRBV4-3
abundance: -
j_gene: TRBJ2-7
d_gene: TRBD1
CDR3nt: TGCGCCAGCAGTCAAATAGGGACAGGGGCCTACGAGCAGTACTTC
CDR3aa: CASSQIGTGAYEQYF

v_gene: TRBV7-3
abundance: -
j_gene: TRBJ2-3
d_gene: -
CDR3nt: TGTGCCAGCGCCTCACCCCCCGATACGCAGTATTTT
CDR3aa: CASASPPDTQYF

v_gene: TRBV5-4
abundance: once
j_gene: TRBJ1-1
d_gene: -
CDR3nt: TGTGCCAGCAGCTTGGCTGTTGCCTTCACTGAAGCTTTCTTT
CDR3aa: CASSLAVAFTEAFF

v_gene: TRBV29-1
abundance: -
j_gene: TRBJ2-3
d_gene: -
CDR3nt: TGCAGCGTTGAAAATCCTCTCCTAGCGACTAGCACAGATACGCAGTATTTT
CDR3aa: CSVENPLLATSTDTQYF

v_gene: TRBV9
abundance: -
j_gene: TRBJ2-1
d_gene: -
CDR3nt: TGTGCCAGCAGCGTAGATAACTACAATGAGCAGTTCTTC
CDR3aa: CASSVDNYNEQFF

v_gene: TRBV27
abundance: -
j_gene: TRBJ2-3
d_gene: TRBD1
CDR3nt: TGTGCCAGTGCACCGGGACAGAGCACAGATACGCAGTATTTT
CDR3aa: CASAPGQSTDTQYF

v_gene: TRBV13
abundance: -
j_gene: TRBJ1-3
d_gene: -
CDR3nt: TGTGCCAGCAGCTTACAGGGCCACTCTGGAAACACCATATATTTT
CDR3aa: CASSLQGHSGNTIYF

v_gene: TRBV10-3
abundance: -
j_gene: TRBJ1-2
d_gene: -
CDR3nt: TGTGCCATCAGTGAAGGAGGGGAGTATGGCTACACCTTC
CDR3aa: CAISEGGEYGYTF

v_gene: TRBV30
abundance: -
j_gene: TRBJ2-7
d_gene: TRBD1
CDR3nt: TGTGCCTGGGGGACAGGGGGTCCCTACGAGCAGTACTTC
CDR3aa: CAWGTGGPYEQYF

v_gene: TRBV29-1
abundance: -
j_gene: TRBJ2-7
d_gene: TRBD1
CDR3nt: TGCAGCGTTTCAGACAGGGGATCCCACGAGCAGTACTTC
CDR3aa: CSVSDRGSHEQYF

v_gene: TRBV19
abundance: -
j_gene: TRBJ2-3
d_gene: -
CDR3nt: TGTGCCAGTACATGGAGGGCGGGAGATACGCAGTATTTT
CDR3aa: CASTWRAGDTQYF

v_gene: TRBV6-5
abundance: -
j_gene: TRBJ2-4
d_gene: -
CDR3nt: TGTGCCAGCAGTGCAGGGACGGCCAAAAACATTCAGTACTTC
CDR3aa: CASSAGTAKNIQYF

v_gene: TRBV30
abundance: -
j_gene: TRBJ2-5
d_gene: -
CDR3nt: TGTGCCTGGACCCCCGGAGGGAACCAAGAGACCCAGTACTTC
CDR3aa: CAWTPGGNQETQYF

v_gene: TRBV10-3
abundance: medium-sized
j_gene: TRBJ2-7
d_gene: TRBD2
CDR3nt: TGTGCCATCAGTGACTTAGCGGGGGGATCCTACGAGCAGTACTTC
CDR3aa: CAISDLAGGSYEQYF

v_gene: TRBV9
abundance: -
j_gene: TRBJ2-1
d_gene: -
CDR3nt: TGTGCCAGCAGCCCCCACCCCAATGAGCAGTTCTTC
CDR3aa: CASSPHPNEQFF

v_gene: TRBV29-1
abundance: -
j_gene: TRBJ2-7
d_gene: TRBD2
CDR3nt: TGCAGCGTTGACGGGACTAGCGGGGCCTACGAGCAGTACTTC
CDR3aa: CSVDGTSGAYEQYF

v_gene: TRBV6-5
abundance: -
j_gene: TRBJ2-5
d_gene: TRBD2
CDR3nt: TGTGCCAGCACCCCGGGGGGAGAGACCCAGTACTTC
CDR3aa: CASTPGGETQYF

v_gene: TRBV5-6
abundance: -
j_gene: TRBJ2-1
d_gene: -
CDR3nt: TGTGCCAGCAGCTTGTCGGCCGGACGCTTCAATGAGCAGTTCTTC
CDR3aa: CASSLSAGRFNEQFF

v_gene: TRBV7-3
abundance: few
j_gene: TRBJ1-6
d_gene: TRBD1
CDR3nt: TGTGCCAGCAGCTTCGGGACAGGTCCTGGGTCACCCCTCCACTTT
CDR3aa: CASSFGTGPGSPLHF

v_gene: TRBV6-6
abundance: -
j_gene: TRBJ2-7
d_gene: -
CDR3nt: TGTGCCAGCAGTTACACGTCCGATTTCTACGAGCAGTACTTC
CDR3aa: CASSYTSDFYEQYF

v_gene: TRBV15
abundance: once
j_gene: TRBJ1-1
d_gene: TRBD1
CDR3nt: TGTGCCACCAGCTTCCAACAGGGGCGCGATGAAGCTTTCTTT
CDR3aa: CATSFQQGRDEAFF

v_gene: TRBV27
abundance: -
j_gene: TRBJ2-1
d_gene: -
CDR3nt: TGTGCCAGCAGTTTGGCCAGCTACAATGAGCAGTTCTTC
CDR3aa: CASSLASYNEQFF

v_gene: TRBV7-9
abundance: -
j_gene: TRBJ1-1
d_gene: TRBD1
CDR3nt: TGTGCCAGCAGTATCAGCGACAGGGGGCTCACTGAAGCTTTCTTT
CDR3aa: CASSISDRGLTEAFF

v_gene: TRBV18
abundance: -
j_gene: TRBJ1-5
d_gene: -
CDR3nt: TGTGCCAGCTCACCCTCTCCTGGAGGGCTTCAGCAGCCCCAGCATTTT
CDR3aa: CASSPSPGGLQQPQHF